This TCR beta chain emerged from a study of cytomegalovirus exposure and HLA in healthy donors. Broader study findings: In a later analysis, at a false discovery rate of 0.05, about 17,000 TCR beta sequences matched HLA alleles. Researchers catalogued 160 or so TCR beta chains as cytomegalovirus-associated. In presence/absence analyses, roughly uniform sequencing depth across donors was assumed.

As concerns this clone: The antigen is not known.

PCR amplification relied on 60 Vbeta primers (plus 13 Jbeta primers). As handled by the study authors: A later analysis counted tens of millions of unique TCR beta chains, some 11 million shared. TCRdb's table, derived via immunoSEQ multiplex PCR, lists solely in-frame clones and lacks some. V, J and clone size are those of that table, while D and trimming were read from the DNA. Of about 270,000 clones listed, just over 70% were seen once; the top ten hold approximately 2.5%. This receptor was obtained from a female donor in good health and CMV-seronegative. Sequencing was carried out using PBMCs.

Written as DNA, the CDR3 is TGTGCCAGCAGCCGGGGGGGGTCCCCCTACGAGCAGTACTTC. Its protein is CASSRGGSPYEQYF. The chain links TRBV5-6 to TRBJ2-7; 8 nucleotides align to TRBD2. Per the germline V gene, CDR1 is SGHDT and CDR2 is YYEEEE. The junction had 5 bases not matched to a gene; V was cut back by 4 bases and J by 2 bases. This CDR3 is built from 14 residues.